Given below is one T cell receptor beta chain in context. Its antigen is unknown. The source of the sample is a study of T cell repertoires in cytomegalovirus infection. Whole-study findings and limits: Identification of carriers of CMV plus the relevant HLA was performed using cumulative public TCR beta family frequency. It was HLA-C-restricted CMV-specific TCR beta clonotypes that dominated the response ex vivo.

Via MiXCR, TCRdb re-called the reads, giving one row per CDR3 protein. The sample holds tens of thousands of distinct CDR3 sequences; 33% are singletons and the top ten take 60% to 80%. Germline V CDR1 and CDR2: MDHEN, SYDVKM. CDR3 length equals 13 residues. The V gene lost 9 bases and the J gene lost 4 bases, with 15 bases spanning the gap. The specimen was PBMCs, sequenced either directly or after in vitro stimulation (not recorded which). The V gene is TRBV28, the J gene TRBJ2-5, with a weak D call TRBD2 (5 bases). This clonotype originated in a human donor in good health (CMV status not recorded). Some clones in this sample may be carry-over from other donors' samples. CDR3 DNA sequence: TGTGCCAGTTTTTCGTGGGCGGGAGAGACCCAGTACTTC. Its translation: CASFSWAGETQYF.